This entry lists 12 T cell receptor beta chains sequenced from one sample in a study of blood T cell repertoires in COVID-19. Profiled with immunoSEQ multiplex PCR; TCRdb holds only in-frame clones, not every one. The data show roughly 200,000 clones, around nine tenths seen once. Sequenced: peripheral blood. Every receptor here comes from a woman aged 18-30 years who had recovered from COVID-19.

CDR3 coding DNA: TGTGCCAGCAGCCCGGACACCCTTCAGACGTACCAAGAGACCCAGTACTTC. Translation: CASSPDTLQTYQETQYF. The V call is TRBV5-4, the J call TRBJ2-5; a weak D match, TRBD1 (5 bases). V was shortened by 4 bases and J by 0 bases, with 19 bases between the two germline ends. This CDR3 contains 17 residues. From germline, CDR1 is SGHNT and CDR2 YYREEE (reference sequence).

The chain is built from TRBV18 and TRBJ2-7; 8 bases are shared with TRBD2. Germline V gene lookup returns CDR1 KGHSH and CDR2 LQKENI. The V gene end was trimmed by 0 bases and the J gene end by 5 bases; junction bases not matched to a gene: 9. The CDR3 has 16 residues. The CDR3 DNA reads TGTGCCAGCTCACCACCCTACGGGAGGGCCTTAGACGAGCAGTACTTC. Encoded protein: CASSPPYGRALDEQYF.

This clone was recorded a few times. The V call is TRBV9, the J call TRBJ2-7; 7 bases map to TRBD1. V trimming: 3 bases; J trimming: 2 bases; junction bases outside the gene matches: 2. The germline V gene has CDR1 SGDLS and CDR2 YYNGEE. CDR3 length: 13 amino acids. The CDR3 sequence is CASSDGTAYEQYF. The CDR3 nucleotides are TGTGCCAGCAGCGACGGGACAGCCTACGAGCAGTACTTC.

The V and J genes are TRBV29-1 and TRBJ2-1; TRBD2 might be the D (7 bases). The CDR3 sequence is 15 residues long. From germline, CDR1 is SQVTM and CDR2 ANQGSEA. V shed 4 bases and J shed 0 bases, with 13 bases lying between them. The CDR3 bases are TGCAGCGTTGCCGGGGGGCTCAGCTCCTACAATGAGCAGTTCTTC. It is translated as CSVAGGLSSYNEQFF.

J is TRBJ2-3 and V is TRBV5-6; 12 nucleotides line up with TRBD2. The CDR3 length is 18 residues. J gave up 0 bases and V 4 bases, and 9 bases lay outside the gene matches. The germline V gene encodes CDR1 SGHDT and CDR2 YYEEEE. CDR3 amino acids: CASSRSWTSGISTDTQYF. CDR3 DNA sequence: TGTGCCAGCAGCCGATCTTGGACTAGCGGGATCAGCACAGATACGCAGTATTTT.

The chain has TRBV4-3 and TRBJ2-3; 7 bases line up with TRBD2. Germline assignment: CDR1 LGHNA and CDR2 YSLEER. With 4 bases clipped from V and 4 bases from J, the junction kept 11 bases outside the gene matches. The CDR3 totals 16 residues. The chain's CDR3 is CASSPRGAGRADTQYF. DNA for the CDR3: TGCGCCAGCAGCCCGCGGGGAGCGGGAAGGGCAGATACGCAGTATTTT.

This sequence joins TRBV19 and TRBJ2-7, with 10 bases matching TRBD1. Trimming removed 5 bases from V and 5 bases from J; junction bases left unmatched: 9. This CDR3 region has 15 residues. Germline V CDR1 and CDR2: LNHDA, SQIVND (reference sequence). In DNA, the CDR3 is TGTGCCAGTAGTCTCCGGGACAGGGGAAGTGACGAGCAGTACTTC. Amino acid sequence: CASSLRDRGSDEQYF.

This clone has a single count. The chain carries TRBV9 and TRBJ1-1; D possibly corresponds to TRBD1 (5 bases). Deletions cut 2 bases from V and 1 base from J, with 9 bases between. Per germline, CDR1 SGDLS and CDR2 YYNGEE. This CDR3 contains 14 residues. The CDR3 DNA sequence: TGTGCCAGCAGCGTCGGGGGAGCGAACACTGAAGCTTTCTTT. This codes for CASSVGGANTEAFF.

The rearrangement uses TRBV9 and TRBJ2-5, with D possibly TRBD2 on 6 matching bases. The CDR3 is 15 amino acids. CDR1 SGDLS and CDR2 YYNGEE come from the germline V gene. V shed 4 bases and J shed 1 base, with 14 bases lying between them. The CDR3 loop reads CASSPGDYFQETQYF. The CDR3 coding sequence is TGTGCCAGCAGCCCGGGAGATTATTTCCAAGAGACCCAGTACTTC.

This chain uses TRBV6-5 with TRBJ1-4, with 7 bases aligning to TRBD1. The V segment lost 0 bases and the J segment 4 bases; nucleotides outside the gene matches: 5. This CDR3 contains 16 residues. CDR1 is MNHEY, CDR2 SVGAGI, per germline. CDR3 sequence: CASSYSISGGNEKLFF. CDR3 DNA: TGTGCCAGCAGTTACTCTATATCAGGGGGTAATGAAAAACTGTTTTTT.

The chain is built from TRBV6-5 and TRBJ2-7; D is unresolved. CDR3 size: 14 residues. With 2 bases removed from V and 3 bases from J, the gap between germline ends came to 11 bases. Germline loops: CDR1 MNHEY, CDR2 SVGAGI. In DNA, the CDR3 is TGTGCCAGCAGTTACGGTGGAGTTCTCTACGAGCAGTACTTC. Protein product: CASSYGGVLYEQYF.

The chain couples TRBV9 to TRBJ1-5; TRBD1 agrees at 7 bases. After removal of 3 bases from V and 3 bases from J, the junction contained 3 bases not matched to a gene. The CDR3 is 14 residues long. Germline V gene lookup returns CDR1 SGDLS and CDR2 YYNGEE. Here the CDR3 reads CASSAGQINQPQHF. In nucleotides, the CDR3 is TGTGCCAGCAGCGCGGGACAGATCAATCAGCCCCAGCATTTT.